These 14 T cell receptor beta chains originate from one sample sequenced in a study of cytomegalovirus exposure and HLA in healthy donors. PCR amplification relied on 60 Vbeta primers (plus 13 Jbeta primers). Clones were read by immunoSEQ multiplex PCR, and TCRdb kept only the in-frame ones, dropping some. This sample has about 120,000 clones, with 81% found just once. Material for sequencing was PBMCs. Source of these receptors: a woman aged 30 to 39 in good health and CMV-seronegative.

This clone was recorded once. Germline and junction disagree at one end, which may indicate a read error. Within the sample, other DNA sequences also encode this same CDR3. The V gene is TRBV5-1, the J gene TRBJ2-2; TRBD1 matches 7 bases. In germline, CDR1 is SGHRS, CDR2 YFSETQ. The CDR3 spans 16 residues. As DNA, the CDR3 is TGCGCCAGCAGCTTGGTTACAGGGGCGAAGCACCGGGGAGCTGTTTTT. Translation gives CASSLVTGAKHRGAVF.

This clone was detected once. The chain carries TRBV27 and TRBJ2-2; TRBD1 might be the D (5 bases). CDR1 and CDR2 (germline): MNHEY, SMNVEV (reference sequence). V dropped 6 bases and J dropped 7 bases, with 12 bases sitting between them. This CDR3 has 13 amino acids. This CDR3 reads CASSLQDRGELFF. As DNA, the CDR3 is TGTGCCAGCAGCCTACAGGATCGCGGGGAGCTGTTTTTT.

This clone was seen a handful of times. The chain has TRBV6-5 and TRBJ2-7, with 8 bases fitting TRBD1. Germline-derived CDR1 and CDR2 are MNHEY and SVGAGI. V shed 6 bases, J shed 5 bases, and the junction held 3 bases outside the gene matches. CDR3 length: 12 amino acids. The CDR3 coding sequence is TGTGCCAGCAGCGACAGGGGCCACGAGCAGTACTTC. It yields the protein CASSDRGHEQYF.

The gene calls are TRBV27 and TRBJ2-5, with 7 bases matching TRBD2. The J call may be faulty, since TRBJ2-7 better matches the DNA end. This CDR3 is built from 15 residues. The germline CDR1 and CDR2 sequences are MNHEY and SMNVEV (reference sequence). CDR3 protein: CASSLVWAGEGEQYF. CDR3 bases: TGTGCCAGCAGTTTAGTTTGGGCGGGAGAAGGCGAGCAGTACTTC.

The V call is TRBV5-1, the J call TRBJ2-5; D gene uncertain. Germline values: CDR1 SGHRS, CDR2 YFSETQ. The CDR3 has 14 residues. Trimming removed 0 bases from V and 2 bases from J, with 8 bases in between. The CDR3 loop reads CASSLGHHQETQYF. The DNA of the CDR3 is TGCGCCAGCAGCTTGGGACACCATCAAGAGACCCAGTACTTC.

V usage is TRBV30 and J usage is TRBJ1-5; no firm D call. Germline V CDR1 and CDR2: GTSNPN, SVGIG (reference sequence). Trimming stripped 1 base from V and 7 bases from J, with 11 bases between. The CDR3 is 13 amino acids. As DNA, the CDR3 is TGTGCCTGGAGTGGGTCTAATTGGCAGCCCCAGCATTTT. This codes for CAWSGSNWQPQHF. Supplemented by reference TRBV30 and TRBJ1-5, the full variable domain reads SQTIHQWPATLVQPVGSPLSLECTVEGTSNPNLYWYRQAAGRGLQLLFYSVGIGQISSEVPQNLSASRPQDRQFILSSKKLLLSDSGFYLCAWSGSNWQPQHFGDGTRLSIL.

This clone occurred a few times. This chain connects TRBV7-8 to TRBJ2-2; TRBD2 is a possible D gene (5 bases). The CDR3 runs to 14 residues. Trimming left V 5 bases short and J 8 bases short, with 15 bases between. Germline V CDR1 and CDR2: SGHVS, FQNEAQ. CDR3: CASSPGRLAGELFF. The CDR3 bases are TGTGCCAGCAGCCCAGGTCGGCTAGCTGGGGAGCTGTTTTTT. The complete variable domain, with remaining parts taken from reference TRBV7-8 and TRBJ2-2, reads GAGVSQSPRYKVAKRGQDVALRCDPISGHVSLFWYQQALGQGPEFLTYFQNEAQLDKSGLPSDRFFAERPEGSVSTLKIQRTQQEDSAVYLCASSPGRLAGELFFGEGSRLTVL.

This rearrangement joins TRBV5-1 to TRBJ2-7; the D gene is possibly TRBD2 (5 bases). Deletions cut 7 bases from V and 6 bases from J, with 14 bases between. Germline CDR1 reads SGHRS; CDR2 reads YFSETQ. This CDR3 is built from 12 residues. DNA of the CDR3: TGCGCCAGCTCGATCGGACGGGGCGAGCAGTACTTC. It is translated as CASSIGRGEQYF.

The chain joins TRBV4-1 to TRBJ1-1; TRBD1 might be the D (5 bases). The CDR3 is 14 amino acids. CDR1 is MGHRA, CDR2 YSYEKL, per germline. The germline V and J ends were trimmed by 0 bases and 1 base, with 6 bases remaining between them. The CDR3 nucleotides read TGCGCCAGCAGCCAAGATACAGGGAACACTGAAGCTTTCTTT. Translating gives CASSQDTGNTEAFF.

The chain is built from TRBV27 and TRBJ2-5; 14 bases fit TRBD2. The DNA end is a closer match to TRBJ2-7, so the J assignment may be wrong. Germline assignment: CDR1 MNHEY and CDR2 SMNVEV (reference sequence). The CDR3 spans 15 residues. The CDR3 reads CASSFGGLAGAEQYF. DNA of the CDR3: TGTGCCAGCAGTTTCGGGGGACTAGCGGGAGCCGAGCAGTACTTC.

The gene calls are TRBV27 and TRBJ2-7; 9 positions agree with TRBD2. There are 14 residues in the CDR3. Unmatched junction bases numbered 7, after V lost 5 bases and J lost 5 bases. Germline-derived CDR1 and CDR2 are MNHEY and SMNVEV (reference sequence). CDR3 in amino acids: CASSITSGPHEQYF. DNA for the CDR3: TGTGCCAGCAGTATAACTAGCGGGCCCCACGAGCAGTACTTC.

The V call is TRBV19, the J call TRBJ2-1, with 11 bases identical to TRBD2. The germline CDR1 and CDR2 sequences are LNHDA and SQIVND (reference sequence). With 4 bases clipped from V and 4 bases from J, the junction kept 3 bases outside the gene matches. This CDR3 is 15 amino acids long. Here the CDR3 DNA reads TGTGCCAGTAGTAAGGGACTAGCGGATTACAATGAGCAGTTCTTC. The encoded protein is CASSKGLADYNEQFF.

The V gene is TRBV11-1, the J gene TRBJ2-1; 7 bases agree with TRBD2. Germline trimming cut 5 bases from V and 8 bases from J; bases unmatched to any gene: 15. This CDR3 has 16 amino acids. Germline CDR1 and CDR2: SGHAT and FQDESV (reference sequence). CDR3 nucleotides: TGTGCCAGCAGCCCCGGTGGTGGTAGCGGGTACCATGAGCAGTTCTTC. Its protein product is CASSPGGGSGYHEQFF.

This clone was recorded once. CDR3 sequence: CASSYFGGITQETQYF. For the CDR3, the DNA is TGTGCCAGCAGTTACTTCGGCGGGATAACCCAAGAGACCCAGTACTTC. The chain employs TRBV6-5 and TRBJ2-5; a weak D match, TRBD2 (6 bases). The V end was cut by 1 base, the J end by 1 base, with 13 bases between. The CDR3 is 16 amino acids. The germline CDR1 and CDR2 sequences are MNHEY and SVGAGI.